The TCR beta chain described here comes from a study of cytomegalovirus exposure and HLA in healthy donors. The PCR ran on 60 Vbeta and 13 Jbeta primers. TCRdb keeps only in-frame clones here, not all; method: immunoSEQ multiplex PCR. The sample lists a few hundred thousand clones; roughly 80% were seen once. Germline CDR1 and CDR2: SGHAT and FQNNGV. The CDR3 sequence is 14 residues long. Trimming at V came to 5 bases and at J to 12 bases, leaving 13 bases not matched to a gene. This clone was found a few times. The specimen was PBMCs. The clonotype originates from a man aged 25 to 40 in good health and CMV-seronegative. J is TRBJ2-5 and V is TRBV11-2; TRBD2 matches at 9 bases. The CDR3 loop is CASSQGLASPLKYF. CDR3 nucleotides: TGTGCCAGCAGCCAGGGACTAGCTAGCCCACTGAAGTACTTC. Based on the CDR3 plus reference TRBV11-2 and TRBJ2-5, the full variable domain is EAGVAQSPRYKIIEKRQSVAFWCNPISGHATLYWYQQILGQGPKLLIQFQNNGVVDDSQLPKDRFSAERLKGVDSTLKIQPAKLEDSAVYLCASSQGLASPLKYFGPGTRLLVL.